The 27 T cell receptor beta chains presented below share a single source sample, sequenced in a study of CD8 T cells in Susac syndrome. A quantity of roughly 0.5 to 1 ug RNA underwent reverse transcription using random hexamers. Each CDR3 protein gets one entry after TCRdb re-called the immunoSEQ multiplex PCR reads with MiXCR. The sample yields about 210,000 distinct CDR3 sequences, approximately 95% seen once. Sample: CD4+ T cells from PBMCs. These receptors were obtained from a human donor with multiple sclerosis.

The V and J genes are TRBV5-4 and TRBJ2-2; 7 bases agree with TRBD1. Germline CDR1 and CDR2: SGHNT and YYREEE (reference sequence). CDR3 length: 16 amino acids. V lost 4 bases to trimming and J lost 2 bases; unmatched junction nucleotides: 8. This chain's CDR3 is CASSQPDRTNTGELFF. The CDR3 DNA sequence: TGTGCCAGCAGCCAGCCGGACAGGACAAACACCGGGGAGCTGTTTTTT.

The chain links TRBV15 to TRBJ2-7; TRBD1 might be the D (5 bases). Trimming pared 1 base from V and 6 bases from J, leaving 13 bases between. The CDR3 is 14 residues long. CDR1 and CDR2 (germline): LNHNV, YYDKDF (reference sequence). CDR3: CATSRVGLGPEQYF. In nucleotides, the CDR3 is TGTGCCACCAGCAGAGTTGGCCTGGGGCCCGAGCAGTACTTC. Full variable domain (outside the CDR3, taken from reference TRBV15 and TRBJ2-7): DAMVIQNPRYQVTQFGKPVTLSCSQTLNHNVMYWYQQKSSQAPKLLFHYYDKDFNNEADTPDNFQSRRPNTSFCFLDIRSPGLGDTAMYLCATSRVGLGPEQYFGPGTRLTVT.

The chain carries TRBV20-1 and TRBJ2-3; 7 bases line up with TRBD2. Losses at the gene ends were 0 bases for V and 6 bases for J; bases not matched to a gene: 6. Germline CDR1 reads DFQATT; CDR2 reads SNEGSKA (reference sequence). This CDR3 comprises 14 residues. The CDR3 region has the DNA TGCAGTGCTAGAGATCTGGGGGAGGGCGATACGCAGTATTTT. The encoded protein is CSARDLGEGDTQYF.

The CDR3 nucleotides are TGTGCCAGCATGGAGGGACCCTACGAGCAGTACTTC. Translated: CASMEGPYEQYF. This chain connects TRBV12-3 or TRBV12-4 to TRBJ2-7, with D possibly matching TRBD2 (6 bases). The CDR3 contains 12 residues. With 7 bases removed from V and 2 bases from J, the gap between germline ends came to 9 bases.

The gene calls are TRBV29-1 and TRBJ1-5; D remains unclear. This CDR3 has 13 residues. Germline values: CDR1 SQVTM, CDR2 ANQGSEA. The germline V and J ends were trimmed by 5 bases and 0 bases, with 8 bases remaining between them. CDR3 sequence (DNA): TGCAGCGTTTCAGAAAATAGCAATCAGCCCCAGCATTTT. It encodes CSVSENSNQPQHF.

The chain employs TRBV28 and TRBJ1-1; no clear D gene. The V and J ends lost 7 bases and 1 base respectively, with 4 bases between them. Germline-derived CDR1 and CDR2 are MDHEN and SYDVKM. CDR3 length: 11 amino acids. The CDR3 nucleotides read TGTGCCAGCATCAGGAACACTGAAGCTTTCTTT. It is translated as CASIRNTEAFF.

The CDR3 region has the DNA TGCAGCGGGCTCGTTGGGGCGATCGGTAACTACAATGAGCAGTTCTTC. Translated, it gives CSGLVGAIGNYNEQFF. V is TRBV29-1 and J is TRBJ2-1; D possibly corresponds to TRBD1 (5 bases). This CDR3 is 16 amino acids long. Trimming shortened V by 7 bases and J by 3 bases, and 22 bases separated the two germline ends. The germline V gene encodes CDR1 SQVTM and CDR2 ANQGSEA.

The chain couples TRBV7-9 to TRBJ1-1; the match to TRBD1 covers 7 bases. This CDR3 has 16 amino acids. Germline V lookup: CDR1 SEHNR, CDR2 FQNEAQ (reference sequence). J gave up 6 bases and V 7 bases, and 17 bases lay outside the gene matches. Written as DNA, the CDR3 is TGTGCCAGCACTCCCGCGACAGGGAACAGAGAGCCTGAAGCTTTCTTT. Amino acid sequence: CASTPATGNREPEAFF. The full variable domain, rest sourced from reference TRBV7-9 and TRBJ1-1, is DTGVSQNPRHKITKRGQNVTFRCDPISEHNRLYWYRQTLGQGPEFLTYFQNEAQLEKSRLLSDRFSAERPKGSFSTLEIQRTEQGDSAMYLCASTPATGNREPEAFFGQGTRLTVV.

The chain has TRBV20-1 and TRBJ1-5; D unclear. The CDR3 spans 12 residues. The germline V gene encodes CDR1 DFQATT and CDR2 SNEGSKA (reference sequence). Trimming removed 6 bases from V and 2 bases from J, with 8 bases in between. The CDR3 region has the DNA TGCAGTGCCAGCTGGGGCAATCAGCCCCAGCATTTT. Translated: CSASWGNQPQHF.

J is TRBJ2-7 and V is TRBV19; the D is unclear. Germline-derived CDR1 and CDR2 are LNHDA and SQIVND (reference sequence). The CDR3 consists of 14 residues. V was cut by 3 bases and J by 1 base, with 10 bases left in between. Here the CDR3 DNA reads TGTGCCAGTAGTATTACCTCGAGATCCTACGAGCAGTACTTC. Its protein is CASSITSRSYEQYF.

In DNA form, the CDR3 reads TGTGCCAGCAGCGGCCGGGACAGGGGAAGCAATGAGCAGTTCTTC. Translation: CASSGRDRGSNEQFF. The V gene is TRBV3-1, the J gene TRBJ2-1, with TRBD1 matching over 10 bases. CDR3 length: 15 residues. Germline trimming cut 5 bases from V and 6 bases from J; bases unmatched to any gene: 7. CDR1 and CDR2 from the germline V gene are LGHDT and YNNKEL (reference sequence).

The V gene is TRBV5-1, the J gene TRBJ1-2; no reliable D call. Per the germline V gene, CDR1 is SGHRS and CDR2 is YFSETQ. This CDR3 spans 13 amino acids. V lost 0 bases and J lost 8, with 11 bases in between. CDR3 loop: CASSLAGNGGYTF. In DNA, the CDR3 is TGCGCCAGCAGCTTGGCCGGGAACGGAGGCTACACCTTC. The complete variable domain, with remaining parts taken from reference TRBV5-1 and TRBJ1-2, reads KAGVTQTPRYLIKTRGQQVTLSCSPISGHRSVSWYQQTPGQGLQFLFEYFSETQRNKGNFPGRFSGRQFSNSRSEMNVSTLELGDSALYLCASSLAGNGGYTFGSGTRLTVV.

This rearrangement joins TRBV29-1 to TRBJ2-1; no firm D call. This CDR3 spans 10 amino acids. Trimming cost V 7 bases and J 15 bases, with 16 bases left between them. In germline, CDR1 is SQVTM, CDR2 ANQGSEA. CDR3 DNA sequence: TGCAGCGCCGCCGTGGACGTACCGTTCTTC. Translated: CSAAVDVPFF.

This clonotype showed up just a few times. This chain links TRBV4-2 with TRBJ2-5, with D perhaps TRBD1 (5 bases). The germline gives CDR1 LGHNA, CDR2 YNFKEQ. The CDR3 is made up of 15 amino acids. The V end lost 0 bases, the J end lost 5 bases, and 13 bases lay between the germline ends. For the CDR3, the DNA is TGTGCCAGCAGCCAAGATGGTCAGGGTCGGGAGACCCAGTACTTC. Translation: CASSQDGQGRETQYF.

A single count supports this clonotype. The gene calls are TRBV20-1 and TRBJ1-4, with D maybe TRBD1 (6 bases). The CDR3 sequence is 12 residues long. Trimming took off 7 bases at V and 8 bases at J, with 14 bases between the two ends. Germline CDR1 and CDR2: DFQATT and SNEGSKA (reference sequence). The CDR3 is CSVAGAGEKLFF. In nucleotides, the CDR3 is TGCAGTGTCGCAGGGGCGGGCGAAAAACTGTTTTTT.

Here the CDR3 reads CATSSRQGLYGYTF. As DNA, the CDR3 is TGTGCCACCAGCAGCAGACAGGGCTTATATGGCTACACCTTC. This chain uses TRBV15 with TRBJ1-2; 7 bases match TRBD1. Germline V lookup: CDR1 LNHNV, CDR2 YYDKDF (reference sequence). The CDR3 is 14 residues long. Unmatched junction bases numbered 6, after V lost 3 bases and J lost 5 bases.

The CDR3 protein is CASSQGRGRFYEQYF. Written as DNA, the CDR3 is TGTGCCAGCAGCCAAGGGCGGGGCAGGTTCTACGAGCAGTACTTC. The chain carries TRBV3-1 and TRBJ2-7, with a possible D match to TRBD2 (6 bases). CDR3 length: 15 amino acids. Deletions cut 1 base from V and 3 bases from J, with 13 bases between. Germline CDR1 LGHDT, CDR2 YNNKEL (reference sequence).

This chain connects TRBV20-1 to TRBJ2-5; either TRBD1 or TRBD2 may supply D (6 bases each). V was trimmed by 4 bases and J by 4 bases, leaving 19 bases between them. Germline assignment: CDR1 DFQATT and CDR2 SNEGSKA (reference sequence). CDR3 length equals 15 residues. CDR3 protein: CSATRGDSRPETQYF. The CDR3 DNA is TGCAGTGCTACGAGGGGGGACTCAAGACCAGAGACCCAGTACTTC.

CDR3 bases: TGTGCCAGCAGCCAGGGTAGCAATCAGCCCCAGCATTTT. This codes for CASSQGSNQPQHF. The genes are TRBV3-1 and TRBJ1-5; D is uncertain. Germline-derived CDR1 and CDR2 are LGHDT and YNNKEL (reference sequence). This CDR3 contains 13 residues. The germline V and J ends were trimmed by 3 bases and 0 bases, with 3 bases remaining between them.

The rearrangement joins TRBV10-3 to TRBJ1-2; no definite D call. Deletions cut 5 bases from V and 1 base from J, with 8 bases between. This CDR3 has 13 residues. The germline V gene encodes CDR1 ENHRY and CDR2 SYGVKD. The CDR3 reads CAISRDRNYGYTF. Here the CDR3 DNA reads TGTGCCATCAGTCGTGACCGTAACTATGGCTACACCTTC.

The rearrangement uses TRBV12-3 or TRBV12-4 and TRBJ1-5; maybe TRBD1 (5 bases). The V and J ends lost 4 bases and 6 bases respectively, with 19 bases between them. CDR3 length: 16 residues. This CDR3 reads CASSSPRGRVGQPQHF. The CDR3 region has the DNA TGTGCCAGCAGTTCCCCCCGGGGCAGGGTTGGTCAGCCCCAGCATTTT.

The chain links TRBV7-9 to TRBJ1-2, with 10 positions matching TRBD1. Germline CDR1 and CDR2: SEHNR and FQNEAQ (reference sequence). The CDR3 has 15 residues. The ends lost 0 bases at V and 4 bases at J; junction bases unmatched: 2. The CDR3 DNA reads TGTGCCAGCAGCTTAGCCGGGACAGGGGTCTATGGCTACACCTTC. Amino acids: CASSLAGTGVYGYTF.

A single count supports this clonotype. The gene calls are TRBV3-1 and TRBJ2-5, with D hard to call. Trimming removed 2 bases from V and 4 bases from J, with 14 bases in between. The germline gives CDR1 LGHDT, CDR2 YNNKEL (reference sequence). The CDR3 runs 15 residues. Here the CDR3 DNA reads TGTGCCAGCAGCCAAACCGGACGTACCCGAGAGACCCAGTACTTC. It yields the protein CASSQTGRTRETQYF.

The V call is TRBV29-1, the J call TRBJ1-2; TRBD1 matches 9 bases. This CDR3 contains 14 residues. Germline CDR1 is SQVTM and CDR2 is ANQGSEA. The junction had 8 bases not matched to a gene; V was cut back by 7 bases and J by 2 bases. The CDR3 here is CSADGTGKNYGYTF. DNA of the CDR3: TGCAGCGCTGACGGGACAGGGAAGAACTATGGCTACACCTTC.

This clonotype appeared a single time. The gene calls are TRBV29-1 and TRBJ1-1, with D possibly being TRBD1 (6 bases). The CDR3 covers 12 residues. Deletions cut 5 bases from V and 4 bases from J, with 11 bases between. Germline values: CDR1 SQVTM, CDR2 ANQGSEA. In DNA, the CDR3 is TGCAGCGTTTTTGGAGGGGGCACTGAAGCTTTCTTT. It encodes CSVFGGGTEAFF.

This rearrangement joins TRBV7-9 to TRBJ1-2; D ambiguous. The CDR3 is made up of 12 amino acids. Germline V CDR1 and CDR2: SEHNR, FQNEAQ (reference sequence). V was pared by 10 bases and J by 0 bases, with 9 bases between. The CDR3 loop is CATGLANYGYTF. The CDR3 nucleotides read TGTGCCACGGGGTTAGCTAACTATGGCTACACCTTC.

This chain links TRBV29-1 with TRBJ2-3; D not resolved. V lost 3 bases and J lost 2, with 9 bases in between. The germline V gene has CDR1 SQVTM and CDR2 ANQGSEA. The CDR3 is made up of 13 amino acids. This CDR3 reads CSVDAGNTDTQYF. In DNA, the CDR3 is TGCAGCGTTGACGCAGGAAACACAGATACGCAGTATTTT.